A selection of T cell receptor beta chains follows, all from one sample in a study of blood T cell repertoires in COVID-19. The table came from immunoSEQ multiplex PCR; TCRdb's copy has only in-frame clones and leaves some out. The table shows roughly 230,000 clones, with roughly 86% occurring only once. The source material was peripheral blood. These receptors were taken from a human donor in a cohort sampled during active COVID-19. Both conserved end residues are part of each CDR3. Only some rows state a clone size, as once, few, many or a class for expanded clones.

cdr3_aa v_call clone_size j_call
CATSTYTGPREKLFF TRBV15 NA TRBJ1-4
CASSLLSGSNEQYF TRBV7-9 NA TRBJ2-7
CAWTEVRSEAFF TRBV30 NA TRBJ1-1
CATGPQGGTEAFF TRBV10-3 NA TRBJ1-1
CASSLAHKPQHF TRBV7-2 NA TRBJ1-5
CASSPSEGSNQPQHF TRBV18 NA TRBJ1-5
CASSYGGSSGANVLTF TRBV7-3 NA TRBJ2-6
CASSFQGREKLFF TRBV12-3/TRBV12-4 NA TRBJ1-4
CASRGTGEGNQPQHF TRBV2 NA TRBJ1-5
CASSQSRHQAFF TRBV14 NA TRBJ1-1
CASGSGESREQYF TRBV7-9 NA TRBJ2-7
CASRSGNTGELFF TRBV7-3 NA TRBJ2-2
CASSLSGGGHEQYF TRBV27 once TRBJ2-7
CASSFPGQGNYGYTF TRBV7-9 NA TRBJ1-2
CASSPVLTGQETQYF TRBV7-9 NA TRBJ2-5
CASSVTSQAYEQYF TRBV9 NA TRBJ2-7
CASSRRGRGDKNIQYF TRBV28 NA TRBJ2-4
CASSSSHTDTQYF TRBV5-4 NA TRBJ2-3
CASSPDRGGNQPQHF TRBV25-1 NA TRBJ1-5
CASDGGSFSGNTIYF TRBV18 NA TRBJ1-3
CASSLRGNEQFF TRBV27 NA TRBJ2-1
CASSRVSSGRRLGTGELFF TRBV3-1/TRBV3-2 NA TRBJ2-2
CASSIPTGGHEQYF TRBV5-4 NA TRBJ2-7
CASSSDWQRYEQYF TRBV6-2/TRBV6-3 NA TRBJ2-7